A selection of T cell receptor beta chains follows, all from one sample in a study of blood T cell dynamics during melanoma immunotherapy. Measured with immunoSEQ multiplex PCR; TCRdb has only the in-frame clones, and not every one. This table has more than 9,000 clones, 86% appearing once. The sample here was blood, taken from a patient treated with checkpoint blockade. The receptors shown here come from a human donor with melanoma. Both conserved end residues are part of each CDR3. The D gene is left open where the match is weak. A row's size may be missing; if present it is once, few, many or a size class.

D gene | J gene | clone size | V gene | CDR3 DNA | CDR3 protein
. | TRBJ1-2 | once | TRBV2 | TGTGCCAGCAGTGAACAGTTTAACTATGGCTACACCTTC | CASSEQFNYGYTF
. | TRBJ1-2 | . | TRBV28 | TGTGCCAGCAGTTCCCTCGGGGGAGACTATGGCTACACCTTC | CASSSLGGDYGYTF
TRBD2 | TRBJ2-1 | . | TRBV7-9 | TGTGCCAGCAGCTTAGAGGGGGGACTAGCGGTTTATGAGCAGTTCTTC | CASSLEGGLAVYEQFF
. | TRBJ1-5 | . | TRBV2 | TGTGCCAGCAGGGCGCTTTGGGCTGGCAATCAGCCCCAGCATTTT | CASRALWAGNQPQHF
TRBD1 | TRBJ1-1 | . | TRBV27 | TGTGCCAGCAGTCCTAGACGATTTACAGGGGCAGCCAACACTGAAGCTTTCTTT | CASSPRRFTGAANTEAFF
. | TRBJ2-5 | . | TRBV7-6 | TGTGCCAGCAGCTTAGTGCCCCCGGGGGGCGGAAAATCCCAAGAGACCCAGTACTTC | CASSLVPPGGGKSQETQYF
. | TRBJ2-3 | . | TRBV2 | TGTGCCAGCAGGCCTAGCCCCAGGACAGATACGCAGTATTTT | CASRPSPRTDTQYF
. | TRBJ1-5 | . | TRBV6-1 | TGTGCCAGCAGTGCTAGAGGTCCCTATAGCAATCAGCCCCAGCATTTT | CASSARGPYSNQPQHF
. | TRBJ2-5 | . | TRBV5-1 | TGCGCCAGCAGCTTGGCCTTCAGCGGGCAAGAGACCCAGTACTTC | CASSLAFSGQETQYF
. | TRBJ2-7 | . | TRBV10-1 | TGCGCCAGCAGTGAAGACAGACTTTACGAGCAGTACTTC | CASSEDRLYEQYF
TRBD2 | TRBJ2-3 | . | TRBV2 | TGTGCCAGCAGTGAAGTAGCGGGGGGAAGCACAGATACGCAGTATTTT | CASSEVAGGSTDTQYF
TRBD1 | TRBJ1-1 | . | TRBV12-5 | TGTGCTAGTGGTTTGGTCCCGGGACAGCTTAGGTTT | CASGLVPGQLRF
TRBD1 | TRBJ1-4 | . | TRBV6-6 | TGTGCCAGCGGAATACAGGGGGCGGTTGAAAAACTGTTTTTT | CASGIQGAVEKLFF
. | TRBJ2-7 | . | TRBV5-1 | TGCGCCAGCAGCTTAGAGGGGAACGAGCAGTACTTC | CASSLEGNEQYF
TRBD2 | TRBJ2-1 | . | TRBV5-1 | TGCGCCAGCAGCTTCCTTAGCGGGGGGGCTTACAATGAGCAGTTCTTC | CASSFLSGGAYNEQFF
TRBD2 | TRBJ2-3 | . | TRBV28 | TGTGCCAGCAGTCTCTACGGACTAGCGGGCACAGATACGCAGTATTTT | CASSLYGLAGTDTQYF
. | TRBJ2-2 | . | TRBV2 | TGTGCCAGCACCCGAACCGGGGAGCTGTTTTTT | CASTRTGELFF
. | TRBJ2-7 | . | TRBV7-8 | TGTGCCAGCAGCTTATCGTCCGGCGGCGCGAGCTCCTACGAGCAGTACTTC | CASSLSSGGASSYEQYF
. | TRBJ2-1 | . | TRBV6-5 | TGTGCCAGCAGGCTAACAGGTGTTTCCTACAATGAGCAGTTCTTC | CASRLTGVSYNEQFF
. | TRBJ2-1 | . | TRBV11-2 | TGTGCCAGCAGCTTACTAAGGGGGAATGAGCAGTTCTTC | CASSLLRGNEQFF
TRBD1 | TRBJ1-5 | few | TRBV4-1 | TGCGCCAGCAGCCAGACCGGGACAGGGATGGAGCCCCAGCATTTT | CASSQTGTGMEPQHF
. | TRBJ2-5 | . | TRBV5-1 | TGCGCCAGCAGCTTGGTGGCAGGGATGCAAGAGACCCAGTACTTC | CASSLVAGMQETQYF
TRBD2 | TRBJ2-7 | . | TRBV11-2 | TGTGCCAGCAGCTTACTAGGCGGGACTAGCGGTTACGAGCAGTACTTC | CASSLLGGTSGYEQYF
. | TRBJ2-2 | . | TRBV6-4 | TGTGCCAGCAGTGACGGGGCCGGGAACACCGGGGAGCTGTTTTTT | CASSDGAGNTGELFF
. | TRBJ1-2 | . | TRBV28 | TGTGCCAGCAGAACGACCGGAATCTATGGCTACACCTTC | CASRTTGIYGYTF
. | TRBJ1-6 | . | TRBV21-1 | TGTGCCAGCAGCAAACCAGGGGCGAATTCACCCCTCCACTTT | CASSKPGANSPLHF
. | TRBJ2-5 | . | TRBV5-1 | TGCGCCAGCAGCTTGGGGGGAGGCCAAGAGACCCAGTACTTC | CASSLGGGQETQYF
. | TRBJ2-2 | . | TRBV7-3 | TGTGCCAGCAGCAAGACGGGACATACGGCGGGGGAGCTGTTTTTT | CASSKTGHTAGELFF
. | TRBJ2-4 | . | TRBV5-4 | TGTGCCAGCAGCTTGGACACCTCGGTCCCCGGACCCTTC | CASSLDTSVPGPF
. | TRBJ1-2 | . | TRBV6-1 | TGTGCCAGCTACCTCCGGGGGGGCGAGTATGGCTACACCTTC | CASYLRGGEYGYTF
TRBD1 | TRBJ2-1 | . | TRBV7-9 | TGTGCCAGCAGTCCCACCCAGGGGGCCGTCATCGATGAGCAGTTCTTC | CASSPTQGAVIDEQFF
TRBD1 | TRBJ2-1 | few | TRBV5-1 | TGCGCCAGCAGCTTGATGACAGGGGTGAATGAGCAGTTCTTC | CASSLMTGVNEQFF
. | TRBJ2-7 | once | TRBV28 | TGTGCCAGCAGTCCGCCGGGGTGGACCTACGAGCAGTACTTC | CASSPPGWTYEQYF